The sample holds a few counts of the clone carrying this T cell receptor beta chain. CDR3 length: 12 residues. Germline V gene lookup returns CDR1 LGHNT and CDR2 FRNRAP. The V end was cut by 7 bases, the J end by 3 bases, with 9 bases between. The data originate from a study of blood T cell repertoires in COVID-19. Study context: Samples of COVID-19 (acute and convalescent) were obtained from the United States, Italy and Spain. From T cells, B-cell-depleted T cells, or PBMCs came the material, which was cDNA or gDNA.

As originally analysed: Using reference gene primer amplification, nucleated cell counts were estimated. Only in-frame clones appear in the TCRdb table, and some are missing; sequencing was by immunoSEQ multiplex PCR. The V and J calls and the clone size are those of that table, but D and trimming were determined from the DNA. The sample carries about 260,000 clones, 87% recorded once. The sequencing sample was made of peripheral blood. The gene calls are TRBV12-5 and TRBJ1-2; D unclear. The sequence was obtained from a woman aged 40 to 50 who had recovered from COVID-19. In nucleotides, the CDR3 is TGTGCTAGTGCCGGGTCGGACTATGGCTACACCTTC. It specifies CASAGSDYGYTF.